This is a list of T cell receptor beta chains from one sample in a study of T cell repertoires in cytomegalovirus infection. Via MiXCR, TCRdb re-called the reads, giving one row per CDR3 protein. The profile shows approximately 290,000 distinct CDR3 sequences, 25% of them singletons. Sequencing was done on a sample of PBMCs. Receptors were obtained from a human donor in good health (CMV status not recorded). Some clones in this sample may be carry-over from other donors' samples. CDR3s include the opening cysteine and the closing phenylalanine or tryptophan. D genes are given only for firm matches. The size field is filled for only some rows; it gives once, few, many or a size class.

D	V	size	J	CDR3	DNA
-	TRBV6-1	few	TRBJ2-7	CASSELNFYEQYF	TGTGCCAGCAGTGAATTGAACTTCTACGAGCAGTACTTC
-	TRBV10-3	few	TRBJ1-5	CAISGSEGNQPQHF	TGTGCCATCAGTGGGTCAGAGGGCAATCAGCCCCAGCATTTT
-	TRBV29-1	few	TRBJ1-2	CSLREGASGYTF	TGCAGCCTCAGGGAAGGGGCCTCGGGCTACACCTTC
TRBD1	TRBV19	-	TRBJ2-1	CASSPGQLSSYNEQFF	TGTGCCAGTAGTCCGGGACAGCTAAGCTCCTACAATGAGCAGTTCTTC
TRBD1	TRBV29-1	few	TRBJ2-3	CSVEGQGTDTQYF	TGCAGCGTAGAAGGACAGGGCACAGATACGCAGTATTTT
TRBD2	TRBV6-2/TRBV6-3	few	TRBJ2-1	CASNRLAGRGVTHGEQFF	TGTGCCAGCAATCGACTAGCGGGAAGAGGAGTGACTCATGGGGAGCAGTTCTTC
-	TRBV12-3/TRBV12-4	-	TRBJ1-1	CASSPEGLMNTEAFF	TGTGCCAGCAGTCCGGAGGGACTGATGAACACTGAAGCTTTCTTT
-	TRBV29-1	-	TRBJ1-1	CSVEGPGAFF	TGCAGCGTTGAAGGCCCCGGAGCTTTCTTT
-	TRBV7-2	many	TRBJ2-5	CASRPEGLQETQYF	TGTGCCAGCAGACCCGAGGGGTTGCAAGAGACCCAGTACTTC
-	TRBV7-2	many	TRBJ2-5	CASSSRQETQYF	TGTGCCAGCAGCTCACGGCAGGAGACCCAGTACTTC
-	TRBV29-1	many	TRBJ2-1	CSVLTVLAGYNEQFF	TGCAGCGTTTTGACTGTACTCGCAGGATACAATGAGCAGTTCTTC
TRBD1	TRBV5-1	-	TRBJ2-3	CASSLGTGGMVTDTQYF	TGCGCCAGCAGCTTGGGGACAGGGGGGATGGTCACAGATACGCAGTATTTT
-	TRBV19	few	TRBJ2-1	CASSIDTGVYNEQFF	TGTGCCAGTAGTATAGATACTGGGGTGTACAATGAGCAGTTCTTC
TRBD1	TRBV28	few	TRBJ2-1	CASSWNRGQGLSGQFF	TGTGCCAGCAGTTGGAACCGGGGACAGGGGCTTAGCGGGCAGTTCTTC
-	TRBV24-1	-	TRBJ2-5	CATSDLTETQYF	TGTGCCACCAGTGATTTAACGGAGACCCAGTACTTC
-	TRBV2	-	TRBJ2-1	CASSEAGTGTYNEQFF	TGTGCCAGCAGTGAAGCAGGTACAGGGACCTACAATGAGCAGTTCTTC
TRBD2	TRBV7-2	many	TRBJ2-1	CASSREGYAYNEQFF	TGTGCCAGCAGTCGGGAGGGCTACGCCTACAATGAGCAGTTCTTC
-	TRBV7-2	many	TRBJ1-5	CASSLVWEWQPQHF	TGTGCCAGCAGCTTAGTCTGGGAGTGGCAGCCCCAGCATTTT
-	TRBV20-1	-	TRBJ2-1	CSAETRSSYNEQFF	TGCAGTGCGGAGACTAGGAGCTCCTACAATGAGCAGTTCTTC
-	TRBV7-6	-	TRBJ2-3	CASSLEFGGETDTQYF	TGTGCCAGCAGCTTAGAATTTGGGGGAGAAACAGATACGCAGTATTTT
TRBD1	TRBV19	few	TRBJ1-1	CASSTQGAGTEAFF	TGTGCCAGTAGTACACAGGGGGCAGGCACTGAAGCTTTCTTT
TRBD2	TRBV29-1	-	TRBJ2-3	CSVSLAGVADTQYF	TGCAGCGTCTCTCTGGCGGGAGTGGCTGATACGCAGTATTTT
TRBD1	TRBV11-2	-	TRBJ1-1	CASSLSLRGSALVTEAFF	TGTGCCAGCAGCCTTAGTCTCAGGGGGAGTGCTTTGGTCACTGAAGCTTTCTTT
TRBD2	TRBV7-2	many	TRBJ2-2	CASSSGLASTGELFF	TGTGCCAGCAGCTCCGGACTAGCTTCCACCGGGGAGCTGTTTTTT
-	TRBV7-2	-	TRBJ1-1	CASSPMGGANTEAFF	TGTGCCAGCAGCCCGATGGGGGGGGCGAACACTGAAGCTTTCTTT
TRBD1	TRBV28	-	TRBJ1-2	CASSSIGTGEGYTF	TGTGCCAGCAGCTCAATCGGGACAGGGGAAGGCTACACCTTC
-	TRBV18	few	TRBJ1-4	CASSPMTATNEKLFF	TGTGCCAGCTCACCGATGACAGCAACTAATGAAAAACTGTTTTTT
-	TRBV5-1	few	TRBJ2-3	CASSSIEMDTQYF	TGCGCCAGCAGCTCCATCGAAATGGATACGCAGTATTTT
-	TRBV20-1	few	TRBJ1-2	CSALEVGAGTPGYTF	TGCAGTGCTCTCGAAGTAGGGGCAGGGACGCCGGGCTACACCTTC
-	TRBV20-1	few	TRBJ2-7	CSAISAGEQYF	TGCAGTGCTATATCAGCTGGCGAGCAGTACTTC
-	TRBV5-1	-	TRBJ2-1	CASSGGPGTNNEQFF	TGCGCCAGCAGCGGAGGTCCGGGAACCAACAATGAGCAGTTCTTC
TRBD1	TRBV4-1	-	TRBJ2-7	CASSQPDRVGEQYF	TGCGCCAGCAGCCAACCAGACAGGGTCGGCGAGCAGTACTTC
TRBD2	TRBV7-9	few	TRBJ2-3	CASSEFQGLAGSTDTQYF	TGTGCCAGCAGCGAATTCCAGGGACTAGCGGGAAGCACAGATACGCAGTATTTT